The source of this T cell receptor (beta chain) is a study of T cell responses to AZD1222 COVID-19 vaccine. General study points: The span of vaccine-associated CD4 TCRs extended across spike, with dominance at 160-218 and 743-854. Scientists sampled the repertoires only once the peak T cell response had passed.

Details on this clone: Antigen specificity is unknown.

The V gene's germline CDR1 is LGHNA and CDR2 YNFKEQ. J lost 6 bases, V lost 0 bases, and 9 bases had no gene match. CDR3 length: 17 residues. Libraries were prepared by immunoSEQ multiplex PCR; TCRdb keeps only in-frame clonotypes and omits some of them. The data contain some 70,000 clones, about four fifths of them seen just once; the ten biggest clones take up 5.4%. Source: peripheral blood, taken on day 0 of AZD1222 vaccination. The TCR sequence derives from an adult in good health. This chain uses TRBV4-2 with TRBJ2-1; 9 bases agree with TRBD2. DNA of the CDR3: TGTGCCAGCAGCCAAGATTCTAGCGCGGGAGGGTCCAATGAGCAGTTCTTC. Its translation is CASSQDSSAGGSNEQFF.